The clone carrying this TCR beta chain was observed a handful of times. What it binds is unknown. This entry comes from a study of regulatory T cells in long-lasting Graves disease. General study points: Persistent disease favored TRBV28, TRBJ1-2 and TRBJ2-5.

The CDR3 runs 13 residues. Trimming took 9 bases from V and 6 from J, leaving 17 bases between them. Time point specified: newly diagnosed GD, antithyroid drugs for less than 3 months. Making the TCR library involved RNA that had been extracted from PBMCs. Construction of TCR beta libraries relied on iRepertoire HTBI primers and on Arm-PCR targeting CDR3 regions. Each CDR3 protein gets one entry after TCRdb re-called the multiplex PCR reads with MiXCR. The profile covers approximately 350,000 distinct CDR3 sequences, with around 15% appearing a single time and 20% to 25% taken by the ten largest. These data also featured in a second study, about T cells in Graves' hyperthyroidism and ophthalmopathy. This second study notes: Calling Graves' hyperthyroidism stable meant ophthalmopathy did not progress within 18 months.

The clonotype originates from a woman aged 18 to 35 with Graves disease. Here the sequenced sample was peripheral blood mononuclear cells (PBMCs), taken at new diagnosis, from a patient treated with antithyroid drugs. The V call is TRBV12-3 or TRBV12-4, the J call TRBJ1-1, with D perhaps TRBD1 (6 bases). This CDR3 reads CASRQAGLPEAFF. CDR3 coding DNA: TGTGCCAGTCGACAGGCAGGGTTGCCTGAAGCTTTCTTT.